These 10 T cell receptor beta chains came from one sample sequenced in a study of blood T cell repertoires in COVID-19. Assay: immunoSEQ multiplex PCR; the TCRdb copy retains only in-frame clones and omits some. The sample holds 330,000 or so clones, approximately 88% seen once. Sequenced input: PBMCs or T cells enriched from blood (not recorded which). Receptor source: a young man who had recovered from COVID-19.

This clone was detected once. V gene TRBV7-9 combines with J gene TRBJ2-2; TRBD1 matches 8 bases. CDR3 length equals 18 residues. Germline V gene lookup returns CDR1 SEHNR and CDR2 FQNEAQ (reference sequence). V lost 0 bases to trimming and J lost 3 bases; unmatched junction nucleotides: 9. In nucleotides, the CDR3 is TGTGCCAGCAGCTTAGCGCTTTGGCACAGGGGGGACACCGGGGAGCTGTTTTTT. Residues: CASSLALWHRGDTGELFF.

In this sample, this clone turned up once. The rearrangement uses TRBV3-1 (or the pseudogene TRBV3-2) and TRBJ2-5; 12 bases agree with TRBD2. Germline V gene sequence: CDR1 LGHDT, CDR2 YNNKEL (reference sequence). The CDR3 extends over 16 amino acids. The V gene end was trimmed by 4 bases and the J gene end by 1 base; junction bases not matched to a gene: 4. CDR3 sequence reads: CASSRTSGGPQETQYF. In DNA form, the CDR3 reads TGTGCCAGCAGCCGAACTAGCGGGGGGCCCCAAGAGACCCAGTACTTC.

As to this clone: Other DNA sequences within the sample encode an identical CDR3. The gene calls are TRBV7-9 and TRBJ2-1; 7 bases map to TRBD2. Germline V lookup: CDR1 SEHNR, CDR2 FQNEAQ (reference sequence). V shed 5 bases and J 0 bases; nucleotides not matched to a gene: 7. The CDR3 length is 16 residues. CDR3 amino acids: CASSPRGGSSYNEQFF. The CDR3, as DNA: TGTGCCAGCAGCCCGCGCGGGGGTAGCTCCTACAATGAGCAGTTCTTC.

This clone came up a few times. The chain joins TRBV19 to TRBJ1-4; 8 bases are a match to TRBD1. Germline assignment: CDR1 LNHDA and CDR2 SQIVND (reference sequence). V gave up 5 bases and J gave up 4 bases; unmatched junction bases: 6. This CDR3 spans 15 amino acids. CDR3 sequence reads: CASSARTGLNEKLFF. CDR3 sequence (DNA): TGTGCCAGTAGTGCCCGGACAGGGCTTAATGAAAAACTGTTTTTT.

J is TRBJ1-5 and V is TRBV28; the D gene is possibly TRBD1 (6 bases). This CDR3 has 14 amino acids. CDR1 and CDR2 from the germline V gene are MDHEN and SYDVKM. The V end was cut by 7 bases, the J end by 3 bases, with 13 bases between. CDR3 DNA sequence: TGTGCCAGCATCCTAACAGGGTTCAATCAGCCCCAGCATTTT. It codes for CASILTGFNQPQHF.

This chain uses TRBV29-1 with TRBJ2-7, with 9 bases matching TRBD1. The CDR3 extends over 14 amino acids. Germline V gene data show CDR1 as SQVTM and CDR2 as ANQGSEA. With 5 bases clipped from V and 5 bases from J, the junction kept 10 bases outside the gene matches. This CDR3 is CSVSPGTGKNEQYF. DNA for the CDR3: TGCAGCGTTTCCCCCGGGACAGGGAAAAACGAGCAGTACTTC.

The chain carries TRBV28 and TRBJ2-1; D may be TRBD2 (5 bases). The CDR3 contains 15 residues. Deletions cut 6 bases from V and 4 bases from J, with 16 bases between. Germline V gene sequence: CDR1 MDHEN, CDR2 SYDVKM. CDR3 region: CASRTWQTGYNEQFF. The CDR3 coding sequence is TGTGCCAGCAGAACGTGGCAGACGGGGTACAATGAGCAGTTCTTC.

The V call is TRBV6-5, the J call TRBJ1-4; a weak D match, TRBD1 (6 bases). This CDR3 spans 14 amino acids. Trimming took 7 bases from V and 3 from J, leaving 12 bases between them. In germline, CDR1 is MNHEY, CDR2 SVGAGI. The CDR3 DNA follows: TGTGCCAGCACTTGGACAGCTTCTAATGAAAAACTGTTTTTT. It translates to CASTWTASNEKLFF.

The rearrangement uses TRBV5-4 and TRBJ2-3; TRBD2 is a possible D gene (6 bases). The germline gives CDR1 SGHNT, CDR2 YYREEE (reference sequence). V was clipped by 2 bases and J by 0 bases, with 13 bases between them. The CDR3 sequence is 16 residues long. CDR3 sequence: CASSFKGGASTDTQYF. The CDR3 nucleotides read TGTGCCAGCAGCTTTAAGGGAGGTGCTAGCACAGATACGCAGTATTTT.

The gene calls are TRBV19 and TRBJ1-5; TRBD1 matches at 7 bases. This CDR3 region has 15 residues. Germline CDR1 is LNHDA and CDR2 is SQIVND (reference sequence). The V and J ends lost 4 bases and 0 bases, in that order; junction bases with no gene match: 3. The CDR3 DNA sequence: TGTGCCAGTAGTAGGACAGGTTATAGCAATCAGCCCCAGCATTTT. It specifies CASSRTGYSNQPQHF. Filled out from reference TRBV19 and TRBJ1-5, the complete variable domain reads DGGITQSPKYLFRKEGQNVTLSCEQNLNHDAMYWYRQDPGQGLRLIYYSQIVNDFQKGDIAEGYSVSREKKESFPLTVTSAQKNPTAFYLCASSRTGYSNQPQHFGDGTRLSIL.